The rows below give T cell receptor beta chains drawn from one sample of a study of graft-versus-host responses after intestinal transplantation. Some clones are missing from TCRdb's copy, which holds only in-frame ones; the method was immunoSEQ multiplex PCR. The data contain about 40,000 clones, 85% to 95% of them singletons. These receptors' targets are unknown. The sample here was unstimulated CD8+ T cells sorted from spleen or lymph node cells, taken before transplant. The receptor set was obtained from a human donor who was the organ donor for an intestinal transplant. Each CDR3 is given without its conserved first and last residue.

j_gene,v_gene,CDR3aa
TRBJ1-1,TRBV9,ASSENRDGTNTEAF
TRBJ2-3,TRBV12-5,ASGWRERGGEDTQY
TRBJ1-2,TRBV6-5,ASSPGFGYT
TRBJ2-7,TRBV27,ASSKTGGDYYEQY
TRBJ1-2,TRBV6-4,ASNNRVF
TRBJ2-7,TRBV19,ASSPGGWTYEQY
TRBJ1-4,TRBV5-1,ASIRDREGNEKLF
TRBJ1-6,TRBV4-2,ASSQDFSGSYNSPLH
TRBJ2-2,TRBV4-3,ASSQVVRGGNTGELF
TRBJ2-7,TRBV6-5,ASSYSGTASYEQY
TRBJ2-7,TRBV4-1,ASSQFQGSYEQY
TRBJ2-3,TRBV2,ASSVGTQY
TRBJ1-5,TRBV5-4,ASSLGGTQPQH
TRBJ2-1,TRBV19,ASRLTSGGINEQF
TRBJ2-2,TRBV4-3,ASSQDKRGALTGELF
TRBJ2-2,TRBV7-9,ASSLSGAGETGELF
TRBJ2-7,TRBV11-1,ASSMTGGSYEQY
TRBJ1-5,TRBV6-4,ASRKSSRPQH
TRBJ2-7,TRBV6-1,ASWAAPSYEQY
TRBJ2-3,TRBV6-1,ASSEEASGGSLVTQY
TRBJ2-5,TRBV4-2,ASSPQLVLFGEETQY
TRBJ2-3,TRBV12-2,ASRLRARLAGDEDTQY
TRBJ2-7,TRBV6-5,ASISGSYEQY
TRBJ1-2,TRBV4-3,ASSQDSGGGVYGYT
TRBJ1-2,TRBV5-1,ASSWEDIGYGYT
TRBJ2-7,TRBV7-9,ASSSGFPYNEQY
TRBJ1-1,TRBV11-2,ASSYYYWDRGMNTEAF
TRBJ1-2,TRBV18,ASSPEPGARGYT
TRBJ1-2,TRBV7-2,AGEWTGTGGYT
TRBJ2-1,TRBV4-1,ASSQDDTGLPFYNEQF
TRBJ1-1,TRBV6-1,ASSGWGGPEAF
TRBJ2-1,TRBV9,ASSVVEGGYEQF
TRBJ1-3,TRBV5-4,ASSLGGNGNTIY
TRBJ1-2,TRBV5-8,ASSWDDGYT
TRBJ1-2,TRBV27,ASRRQGYGYT
TRBJ1-4,TRBV5-6,ASSLPGRDEKLF
TRBJ2-7,TRBV7-9,ASSLEGQIYEQY
TRBJ1-1,TRBV5-1,ASSPQFSWGSGTEAF
TRBJ2-1,TRBV6-5,ASSSGLVLGHEQF
TRBJ2-2,TRBV7-3,ASSFGQGPGELF
TRBJ2-7,TRBV20-1,SARIYEQY
TRBJ2-7,TRBV6-5,ASSPPGRGVYEQY
TRBJ1-5,TRBV21-1,ASSKVGQPYQPQH
TRBJ2-1,TRBV7-3,ASSRGTSGGSSYNEQF
TRBJ1-3,TRBV5-1,ASSLSLQQASSGNTIY
.,TRBV19,ASNDGGPYEQY
TRBJ2-2,TRBV4-1,ASSQAHSGAGELF
TRBJ1-4,TRBV4-1,ASSQVRATNEKLF
TRBJ2-7,TRBV11-2,ASSFSWGDYEQY
TRBJ2-5,TRBV29-1,SVEHFSVETQY
TRBJ1-1,TRBV16,ASSPTGTGAEAF
.,TRBV5-1,ASSLELGQSPSYEQY
TRBJ1-4,TRBV20-1,SAKGVEKLF
TRBJ2-7,TRBV7-9,ASSLEGLSYEQY
TRBJ2-3,TRBV15,ATSRRTGVPTDTQY